A single sample gave rise to the 22 T cell receptor delta chains below, sequenced in a study of gamma-delta T cells after stem cell transplantation. TCRdb re-called the RT-PCR reads through CATT. The sample lists about 10,000 delta-chain clones; over 1% were seen once. The sample comprised gamma-delta T cells. Receptor source: a human donor. It is not recorded whose cells these are; they may come from a transplant donor.

This clone showed up many times. The rearrangement uses TRDV2 and TRDJ1, with 7 bases identical to TRDD3. Germline CDR1 and CDR2: GEAIGNYY and EKD. The CDR3 consists of 17 residues. V was clipped by 0 bases and J by 3 bases; unmatched bases: 12. The CDR3 region is CACDTVGGYAEPDKLIF. CDR3 bases: TGTGCCTGTGACACCGTCGGAGGATACGCGGAGCCCGATAAACTCATCTTT.

The chain carries TRDV2 and TRDJ1, with TRDD3 matching 12 bases. This CDR3 spans 18 amino acids. Per germline, CDR1 GEAIGNYY and CDR2 EKD. Losses at the gene ends were 0 bases for V and 3 bases for J; bases not matched to a gene: 10. CDR3 in amino acids: CACDTVLLGDTNPDKLIF. CDR3 nucleotide sequence: TGTGCCTGTGACACCGTGTTACTGGGGGATACTAACCCCGATAAACTCATCTTT.

In its sample, this clone is medium-sized. The chain uses TRDV2 and TRDJ1, with 12 bases lining up with TRDD3. J lost 9 bases, V lost 3 bases, and 10 bases had no gene match. Germline V lookup: CDR1 GEAIGNYY, CDR2 EKD. CDR3 length equals 15 residues. This CDR3 reads CACDPAGGYAYELIF. CDR3 in DNA: TGTGCCTGTGACCCAGCTGGGGGATACGCATATGAACTCATCTTT.

Comment on this clone: A much larger clone differs by one base, so this may be a read error. Other DNA variants within this sample encode the same CDR3. The chain is built from TRDV2 and TRDJ1; TRDD3 agrees at 8 bases. V shed 0 bases and J 0 bases; nucleotides not matched to a gene: 2. Germline CDR1 and CDR2: GEAIGNYY and EKD. The CDR3 has 15 residues. CDR3: CACDTLGENTDKLIF. In DNA, the CDR3 is TGTGCCTGTGACACCCTGGGGGAGAACACCGATAAACTCATCTTT.

This clone is classed as medium-sized (0.01 to 0.1%). V gene TRDV2 combines with J gene TRDJ1; TRDD3 agrees at 8 bases. Germline CDR1 reads GEAIGNYY; CDR2 reads EKD. The trim removed 0 bases at V and 1 base at J, leaving 18 bases unmatched. The CDR3 spans 20 residues. CDR3 region: CACDTVAPTGDRGATDKLIF. The CDR3 DNA is TGTGCCTGTGACACCGTAGCCCCTACGGGGGATAGAGGGGCCACCGATAAACTCATCTTT.

This clone appeared a few times. With only one base between it and a far larger clone, this is likely a read error. Within the sample, other DNA sequences also encode this same CDR3. The chain is built from TRDV2 and TRDJ3, with D perhaps matching TRDD3 (6 bases). CDR3 size: 19 residues. The V gene's germline CDR1 is GEAIGNYY and CDR2 EKD. The CDR3 region is CACDTAGDKSSWDTRQMFF. CDR3 nucleotide sequence: TGTGCCTGCGACACCGCTGGGGACAAGAGCTCCTGGGACACCCGACAGATGTTTTTC.

This clone was detected many times. A far more abundant clone sits one base away, making this likely a read error. This specimen includes other DNA sequences encoding the same CDR3. This chain uses TRDV2 with TRDJ1, with 12 bases matching TRDD3. The CDR3 consists of 19 residues. Germline V CDR1 and CDR2: GEAIGNYY, EKD. As DNA, the CDR3 is TGCGCCTGTGACCTACTGGGGGATACAAGGCCAGGTGTGGCCGATAAACTCATCTTT. It translates to CACDLLGDTRPGVADKLIF.

Regarding this clone: A far larger clone is off by one base, so a read error is likely. Other DNA sequences from this sample encode an identical CDR3 as well. This chain joins TRDV2 and TRDJ1, with D perhaps matching TRDD3 (6 bases). Germline assignment: CDR1 GEAIGNYY and CDR2 EKD. With 7 bases removed from V and 0 bases from J, the gap between germline ends came to 23 bases. The CDR3 consists of 17 residues. Here the CDR3 reads CACDAVLGSLYTDKLIF. CDR3 bases: TGTGCCTGCGACGCAGTACTGGGTTCCCTGTACACCGATAAACTCATCTTT.

This clone was detected a few times. The rearrangement uses TRDV2 and TRDJ1; 12 bases fit TRDD3. V lost 3 bases to trimming and J lost 3 bases; unmatched junction nucleotides: 10. The germline V gene encodes CDR1 GEAIGNYY and CDR2 EKD. The CDR3 runs to 17 residues. CDR3 bases: TGTGCCTGTGACTCCCTACTGGGGGATACTAACCCCGATAAACTCATCTTT. This gives the protein CACDSLLGDTNPDKLIF.

This clone occurred a few times. The CDR3 DNA sequence: TGTGCCTGTGACACCCTGGGGGACCCCACCGATAAACTCATCTTT. It translates to CACDTLGDPTDKLIF. The rearrangement links TRDV2 to TRDJ1; 8 bases match TRDD3. V was clipped by 0 bases and J by 1 base; unmatched bases: 3. Germline values: CDR1 GEAIGNYY, CDR2 EKD. The CDR3 has 15 residues.

This clone has just a few counts. The V gene is TRDV2, the J gene TRDJ1, with 11 bases matching TRDD3. The V gene end was trimmed by 3 bases and the J gene end by 2 bases; junction bases not matched to a gene: 10. The CDR3 is 17 residues long. Looked up from germline, CDR1 is GEAIGNYY and CDR2 is EKD. The chain's CDR3 is CACDDLLGDTRTDKLIF. For the CDR3, the DNA is TGTGCCTGTGACGACCTGCTGGGGGATACTCGGACCGATAAACTCATCTTT.

Regarding this clone: The amino acid sequence in TCRdb belongs to a much larger clone and departs from this DNA's translation at residue 10, likely a sequencing read error; the sequence shown is translated from the DNA. This chain uses TRDV2 with TRDJ3; D may be TRDD3 (6 bases). From germline, CDR1 is GEAIGNYY and CDR2 EKD. V was pared by 3 bases and J by 0 bases, with 20 bases between. The length of the CDR3 is 20 residues. CDR3 protein: CACDPTTGGASSWDTRQMFF. The CDR3 nucleotides read TGTGCCTGTGACCCAACCACCGGGGGAGCTAGCTCCTGGGACACCCGACAGATGTTTTTC.

Comments on this clone: This clone may be a read error of a much larger clone one base away. Other DNA sequences in this sample translate to the same CDR3. The V call is TRDV2, the J call TRDJ1; 13 bases are a match to TRDD3. J gave up 0 bases and V 3 bases, and 9 bases lay outside the gene matches. CDR1 is GEAIGNYY, CDR2 EKD, per germline. The CDR3 contains 18 residues. Written as DNA, the CDR3 is TGTGCCTGTGACCCCGTACTGGGGGATACGGAGTACACCGATAAACTCATCTTT. Residues: CACDPVLGDTEYTDKLIF.

This clone was recorded many times. The J gene is TRDJ1, the V gene TRDV2; 8 nucleotides line up with TRDD3. Germline V gene sequence: CDR1 GEAIGNYY, CDR2 EKD. With V trimmed by 2 bases and J by 2 bases, 12 bases remained unmatched. The CDR3 covers 17 residues. As DNA, the CDR3 is TGTGCCTGTGACAATCTGGGGGACCCCCTCGGGACCGATAAACTCATCTTT. Amino acids: CACDNLGDPLGTDKLIF.

This clone was seen only a few times. The protein recorded in TCRdb matches a much larger clone and deviates from this DNA's translation at residue 4, suggesting a read error; the protein here is obtained by translating the DNA. The chain recombines TRDV2 with TRDJ1, with D hard to call. Germline CDR1 GEAIGNYY, CDR2 EKD. The CDR3 is 16 residues long. CDR3 amino acids: CACGTVGVTGTDKLIF. The CDR3 DNA reads TGTGCCTGTGGCACCGTAGGAGTGACGGGCACCGATAAACTCATCTTT.

This clone is medium-sized (0.01 to 0.1%) in the sample. V and J are TRDV2 and TRDJ1; 12 nucleotides align to TRDD3. CDR1 is GEAIGNYY and CDR2 is EKD in the germline V gene. V was clipped by 0 bases and J by 3 bases; unmatched bases: 4. The CDR3 contains 16 residues. In DNA form, the CDR3 reads TGTGCCTGTGACACCCTGGGGGATACGTCACCCGATAAACTCATCTTT. Translation gives CACDTLGDTSPDKLIF.

This clone was picked up a small number of times. The chain couples TRDV2 to TRDJ3; TRDD3 agrees at 11 bases. The length of the CDR3 is 20 residues. Germline loops: CDR1 GEAIGNYY, CDR2 EKD. V was pared by 2 bases and J by 1 base, with 9 bases of the junction left unmatched. The CDR3 reads CACDSVGDTAPSWDTRQMFF. The CDR3 bases are TGTGCCTGTGACAGTGTGGGGGATACGGCGCCGTCCTGGGACACCCGACAGATGTTTTTC.

This chain links TRDV2 with TRDJ1; TRDD3 agrees at 7 bases. Germline V gene sequence: CDR1 GEAIGNYY, CDR2 EKD. CDR3 length: 17 residues. J lost 0 bases, V lost 0 bases, and 9 bases had no gene match. The CDR3 is CACDTVRGIHYTDKLIF. CDR3 coding DNA: TGTGCCTGTGACACCGTCCGGGGGATTCACTACACCGATAAACTCATCTTT.

In this sample, this clone turned up a few times. This DNA's translation differs at residue 7 from TCRdb's protein, which comes from a much larger clone; a read error is likely, and the protein shown is translated from the DNA. J is TRDJ1 and V is TRDV2; D is possibly TRDD3 (6 bases). The germline V gene has CDR1 GEAIGNYY and CDR2 EKD. The CDR3 sequence is 17 residues long. Deletions cut 2 bases from V and 0 bases from J, with 18 bases between. DNA of the CDR3: TGTGCCTGTGACATGGTACGGGGGGAATCCTACACCGATAAACTCATCTTT. The encoded protein is CACDMVRGESYTDKLIF.

A few counts support this clone. For this DNA, TCRdb reports the protein of a much larger clone, which diverges at residue 11, most likely from a read error; the protein presented here is translated directly from the DNA. The V gene is TRDV2, the J gene TRDJ1; 8 bases line up with TRDD3. After removal of 1 base from V and 1 base from J, the junction contained 10 bases not matched to a gene. The V gene's germline CDR1 is GEAIGNYY and CDR2 EKD. This CDR3 spans 17 amino acids. The DNA of the CDR3 is TGTGCCTGTGACACTTTTCCAACTGGGGGTCCCACCGATAAACTCATCTTT. Protein: CACDTFPTGGPTDKLIF.

This clone has more than one count but fewer than ten. The chain joins TRDV2 to TRDJ1, with 7 bases that match TRDD3. The V segment lost 3 bases and the J segment 0 bases; nucleotides outside the gene matches: 12. This CDR3 has 17 amino acids. The germline V gene encodes CDR1 GEAIGNYY and CDR2 EKD. The CDR3 DNA sequence: TGTGCCTGTGACGCCGTTGCTGGGGGTAGGTACACCGATAAACTCATCTTT. Encoded protein: CACDAVAGGRYTDKLIF.

In this sample, this clone is medium-sized (0.01 to 0.1%). An end of the junction differs from the germline gene, which may be a read error. The genes are TRDV2 and TRDJ1; TRDD3 matches 11 bases. The V gene's germline CDR1 is GEAIGNYY and CDR2 EKD. The CDR3 is 18 residues long. The CDR3 spells CACATLLGDTSYTDKLIF. Here the CDR3 DNA reads TGTGCCTGTGCCACCCTGCTGGGGGATACCTCGTACACCGATAAACTCATCTTT.